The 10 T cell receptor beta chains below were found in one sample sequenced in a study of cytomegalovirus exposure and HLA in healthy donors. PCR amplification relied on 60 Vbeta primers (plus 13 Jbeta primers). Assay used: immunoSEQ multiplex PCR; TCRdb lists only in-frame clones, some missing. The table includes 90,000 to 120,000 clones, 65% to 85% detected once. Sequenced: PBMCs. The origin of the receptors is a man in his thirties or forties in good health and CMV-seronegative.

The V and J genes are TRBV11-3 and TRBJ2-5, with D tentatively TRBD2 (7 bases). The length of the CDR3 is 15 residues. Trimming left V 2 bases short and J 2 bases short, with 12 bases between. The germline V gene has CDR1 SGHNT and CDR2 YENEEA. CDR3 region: CASSLRGGRQETQYF. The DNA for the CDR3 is TGTGCCAGCAGCTTAAGGGGGGGAAGACAAGAGACCCAGTACTTC.

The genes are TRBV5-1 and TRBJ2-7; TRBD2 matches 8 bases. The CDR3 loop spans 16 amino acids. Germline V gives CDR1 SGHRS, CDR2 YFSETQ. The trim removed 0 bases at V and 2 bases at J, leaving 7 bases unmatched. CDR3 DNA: TGCGCCAGCAGCTTGGCCGGGACTAGAAGGACCTACGAGCAGTACTTC. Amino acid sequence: CASSLAGTRRTYEQYF.

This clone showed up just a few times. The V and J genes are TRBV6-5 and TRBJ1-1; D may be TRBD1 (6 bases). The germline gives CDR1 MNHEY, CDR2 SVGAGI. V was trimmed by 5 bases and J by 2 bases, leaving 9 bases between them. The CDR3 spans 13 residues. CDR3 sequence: CASSLRGNTEAFF. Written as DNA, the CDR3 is TGTGCCAGCAGTCTCAGGGGAAACACTGAAGCTTTCTTT.

CDR3 coding DNA: TGTGCCTGGAGTTTAGGAGTTTCCTATGGCTACACCTTC. Amino acids: CAWSLGVSYGYTF. The chain links TRBV30 to TRBJ1-2; unclear D gene. The V and J ends lost 2 bases and 4 bases respectively, with 11 bases between them. CDR3 length equals 13 residues. Germline V CDR1 and CDR2: GTSNPN, SVGIG (reference sequence).

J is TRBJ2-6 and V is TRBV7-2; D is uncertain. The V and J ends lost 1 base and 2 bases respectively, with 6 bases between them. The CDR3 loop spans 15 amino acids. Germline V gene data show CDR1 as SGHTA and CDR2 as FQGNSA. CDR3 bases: TGTGCCAGCAGCTTAGGGCCCCCTGGGGCCAACGTCCTGACTTTC. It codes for CASSLGPPGANVLTF.

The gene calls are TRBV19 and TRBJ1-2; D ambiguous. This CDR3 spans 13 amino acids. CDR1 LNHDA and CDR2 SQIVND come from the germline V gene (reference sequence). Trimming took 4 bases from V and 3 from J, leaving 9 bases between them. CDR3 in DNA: TGTGCCAGTAGTAACAACGATCACTATGGCTACACCTTC. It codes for CASSNNDHYGYTF.

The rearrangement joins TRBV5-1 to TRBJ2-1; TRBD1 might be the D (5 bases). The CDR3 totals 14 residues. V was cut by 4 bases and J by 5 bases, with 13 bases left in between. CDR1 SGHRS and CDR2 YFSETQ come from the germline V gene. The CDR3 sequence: CASSTWQGHNEQFF. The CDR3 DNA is TGCGCCAGCAGCACGTGGCAGGGCCACAATGAGCAGTTCTTC.

The CDR3, as DNA: TGTGCCTGGAGTCAGGCTAGCGGGAGGTACGAGCAGTACTTC. Translation gives CAWSQASGRYEQYF. The chain employs TRBV30 and TRBJ2-7, with 11 bases matching TRBD2. The J segment lost 4 bases and the V segment lost 2 bases, leaving 4 bases of the junction unmatched. Germline CDR1 and CDR2: GTSNPN and SVGIG (reference sequence). CDR3 size: 14 residues.

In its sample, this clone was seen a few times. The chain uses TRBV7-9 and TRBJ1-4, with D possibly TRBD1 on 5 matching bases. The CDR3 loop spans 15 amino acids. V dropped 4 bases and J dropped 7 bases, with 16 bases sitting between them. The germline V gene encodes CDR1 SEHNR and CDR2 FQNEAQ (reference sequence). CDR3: CASSSRGGTGEKLFF. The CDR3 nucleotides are TGTGCCAGCAGCTCCCGCGGGGGAACGGGTGAAAAACTGTTTTTT. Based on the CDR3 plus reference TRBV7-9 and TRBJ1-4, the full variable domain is DTGVSQNPRHKITKRGQNVTFRCDPISEHNRLYWYRQTLGQGPEFLTYFQNEAQLEKSRLLSDRFSAERPKGSFSTLEIQRTEQGDSAMYLCASSSRGGTGEKLFFGSGTQLSVL.

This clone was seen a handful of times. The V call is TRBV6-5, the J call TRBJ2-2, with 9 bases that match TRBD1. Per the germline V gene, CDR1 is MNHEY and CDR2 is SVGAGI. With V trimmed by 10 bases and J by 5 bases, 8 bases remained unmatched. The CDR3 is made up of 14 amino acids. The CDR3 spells CATDRGYRTGELFF. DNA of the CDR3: TGTGCCACTGACAGGGGGTACAGGACCGGGGAGCTGTTTTTT.